Below, one T cell receptor (beta chain) is given with its context. Its antigen is unidentified. This specimen comes from a study of CD8 T cells in Susac syndrome. An amount of RNA that ranged from roughly 0.5 to 1 ug was reverse transcribed with random hexamers. TCRdb redid the calling of the immunoSEQ multiplex PCR reads with MiXCR, one entry per CDR3 protein. The sample holds approximately 130,000 distinct CDR3 sequences, around nine tenths seen once. Findings and limits, study-wide: The number of individuals included in the study's TCR sequencing and HLA analysis was acknowledged as relatively small.

Those who served as multiple sclerosis controls were treatment-naive patients with stable or active relapsing-remitting disease. Purification of the CD8+ and CD4+ T cells relied on negative isolation, and TEMRA cells underwent FACS enrichment. This CDR3 contains 12 residues. V shed 6 bases and J shed 4 bases, with 9 bases lying between them. CDR1 is MGHDK and CDR2 is SYGVNS in the germline V gene. The chain is built from TRBV25-1 and TRBJ1-2; TRBD1 might be the D (6 bases). Sequenced: CD8+ T cells from PBMCs. The sequence came from a human donor with multiple sclerosis. The CDR3: CASSGDIYGYTF. In nucleotides, the CDR3 is TGTGCCAGCAGCGGGGACATCTATGGCTACACCTTC.